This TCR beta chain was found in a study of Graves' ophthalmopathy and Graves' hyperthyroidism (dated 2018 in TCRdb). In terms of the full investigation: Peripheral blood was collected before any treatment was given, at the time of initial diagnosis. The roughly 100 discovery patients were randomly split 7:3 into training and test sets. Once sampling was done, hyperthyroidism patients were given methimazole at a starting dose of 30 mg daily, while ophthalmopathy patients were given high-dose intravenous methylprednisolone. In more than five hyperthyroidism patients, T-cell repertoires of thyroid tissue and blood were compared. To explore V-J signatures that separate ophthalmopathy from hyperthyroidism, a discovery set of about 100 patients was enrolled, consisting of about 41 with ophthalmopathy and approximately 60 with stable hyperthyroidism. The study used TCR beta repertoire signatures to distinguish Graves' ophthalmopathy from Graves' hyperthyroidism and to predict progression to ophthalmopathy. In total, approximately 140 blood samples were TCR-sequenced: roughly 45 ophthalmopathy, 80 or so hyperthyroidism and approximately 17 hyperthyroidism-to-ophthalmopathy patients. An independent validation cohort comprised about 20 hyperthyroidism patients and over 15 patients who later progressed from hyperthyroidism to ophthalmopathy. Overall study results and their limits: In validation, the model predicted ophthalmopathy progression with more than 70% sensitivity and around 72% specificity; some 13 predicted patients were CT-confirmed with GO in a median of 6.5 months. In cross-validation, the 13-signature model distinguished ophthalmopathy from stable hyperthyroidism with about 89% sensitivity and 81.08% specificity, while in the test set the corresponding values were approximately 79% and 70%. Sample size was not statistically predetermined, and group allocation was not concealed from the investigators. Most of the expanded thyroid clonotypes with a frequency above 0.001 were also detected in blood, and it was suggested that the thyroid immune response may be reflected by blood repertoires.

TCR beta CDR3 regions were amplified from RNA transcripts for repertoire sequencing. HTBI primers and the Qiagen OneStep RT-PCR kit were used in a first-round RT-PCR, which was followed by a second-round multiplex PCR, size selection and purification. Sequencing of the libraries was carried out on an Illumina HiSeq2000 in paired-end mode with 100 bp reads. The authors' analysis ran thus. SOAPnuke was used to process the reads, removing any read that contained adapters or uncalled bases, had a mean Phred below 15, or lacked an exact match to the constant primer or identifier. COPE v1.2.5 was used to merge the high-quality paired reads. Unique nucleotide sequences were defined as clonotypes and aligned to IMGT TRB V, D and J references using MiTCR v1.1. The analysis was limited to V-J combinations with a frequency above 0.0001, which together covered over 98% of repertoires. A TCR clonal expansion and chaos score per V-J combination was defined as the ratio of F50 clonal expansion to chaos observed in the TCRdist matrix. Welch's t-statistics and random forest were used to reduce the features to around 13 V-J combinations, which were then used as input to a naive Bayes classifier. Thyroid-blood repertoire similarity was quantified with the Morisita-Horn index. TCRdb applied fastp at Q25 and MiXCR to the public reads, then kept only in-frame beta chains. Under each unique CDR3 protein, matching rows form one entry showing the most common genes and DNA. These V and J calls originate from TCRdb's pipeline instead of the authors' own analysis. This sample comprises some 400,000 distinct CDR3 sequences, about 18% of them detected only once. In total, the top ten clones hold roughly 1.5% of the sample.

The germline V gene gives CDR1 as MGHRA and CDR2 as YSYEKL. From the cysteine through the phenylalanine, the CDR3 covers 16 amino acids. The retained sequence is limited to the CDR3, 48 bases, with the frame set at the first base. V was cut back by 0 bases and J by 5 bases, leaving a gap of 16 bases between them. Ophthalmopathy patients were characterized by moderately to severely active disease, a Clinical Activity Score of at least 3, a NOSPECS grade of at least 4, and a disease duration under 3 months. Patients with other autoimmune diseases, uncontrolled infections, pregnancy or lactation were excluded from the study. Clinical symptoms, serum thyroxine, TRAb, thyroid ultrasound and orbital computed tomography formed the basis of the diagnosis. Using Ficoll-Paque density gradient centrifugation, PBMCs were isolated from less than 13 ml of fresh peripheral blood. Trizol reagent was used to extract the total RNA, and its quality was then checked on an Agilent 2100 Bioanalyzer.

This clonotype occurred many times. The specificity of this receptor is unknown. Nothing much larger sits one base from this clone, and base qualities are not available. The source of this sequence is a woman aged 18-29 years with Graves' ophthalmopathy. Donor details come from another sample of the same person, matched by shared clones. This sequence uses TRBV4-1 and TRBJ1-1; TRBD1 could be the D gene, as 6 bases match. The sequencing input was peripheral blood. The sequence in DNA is TGCGCCAGCAGCCAAGATGCGCGGGGGGCCGGGACTGAAGCTTTCTTT. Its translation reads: CASSQDARGAGTEAFF.